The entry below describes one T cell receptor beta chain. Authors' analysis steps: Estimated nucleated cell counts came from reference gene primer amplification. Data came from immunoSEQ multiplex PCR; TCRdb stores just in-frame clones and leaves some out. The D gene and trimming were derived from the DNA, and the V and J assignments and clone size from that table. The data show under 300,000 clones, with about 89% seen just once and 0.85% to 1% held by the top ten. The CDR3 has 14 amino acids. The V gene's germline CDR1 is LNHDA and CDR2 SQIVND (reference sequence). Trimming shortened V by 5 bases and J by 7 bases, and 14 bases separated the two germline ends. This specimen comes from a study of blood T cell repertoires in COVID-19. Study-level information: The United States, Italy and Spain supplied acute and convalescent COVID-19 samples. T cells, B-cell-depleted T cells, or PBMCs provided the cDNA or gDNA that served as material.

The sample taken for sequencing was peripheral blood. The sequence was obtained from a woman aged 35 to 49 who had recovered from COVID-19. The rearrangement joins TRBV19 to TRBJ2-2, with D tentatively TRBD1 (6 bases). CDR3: CASSASQGGGELFF. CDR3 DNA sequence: TGTGCCAGTAGTGCTTCACAGGGCGGCGGGGAGCTGTTTTTT.